This T cell receptor beta chain was sequenced for a study of T cell changes during pregnancy in multiple sclerosis. The CDR3 has 16 amino acids. V shed 5 bases and J 5 bases; nucleotides not matched to a gene: 10. Germline V gene data show CDR1 as LNHDA and CDR2 as SQIVND (reference sequence). Only in-frame clones appear in the TCRdb table, and some are missing; sequencing was by immunoSEQ multiplex PCR. The repertoire consists of approximately 130,000 clones, with 90% to 95% occurring once and the leading ten covering 6.2%. This clonotype was obtained from a female donor with multiple sclerosis, enrolled in a pregnancy study. This specimen was peripheral blood, taken before pregnancy. V usage is TRBV19 and J usage is TRBJ2-7, with 12 bases that match TRBD2. CDR3 DNA sequence: TGTGCCAGTAGTTCTACGGGACTAGCGGGTTTTCACGAGCAGTACTTC. It codes for CASSSTGLAGFHEQYF.